This TCR beta chain is from a study of tumor-infiltrating lymphocytes in primary liver carcinoma. Study-level background: Surgical resection was the treatment these patients received for primary liver carcinoma.

CDR1 is MGHRA and CDR2 is YSYEKL in the germline V gene. The CDR3 is made up of 14 amino acids. Between the trimmed V and J ends, which lost 1 base and 9 bases, there was a span of 15 bases. Blood RNA came from unsorted whole blood; germline DNA was also extracted. Points from the study as a whole: Relative to tumor region pairs, the tumor-adjacent and tumor-blood pairs showed overlap that was lower.

This clonotype was detected ten times or more. The antigen is not known. The input was approximately 0.45 ug total RNA; TCR beta cDNA was made from it with a constant-region primer. Modified slightly, ARM-PCR produced TCR beta libraries over three nested multiplex PCR rounds. For 10 cycles apiece, the opening two PCR rounds ran with TRBV1-TRBV30 forward primers and a C-beta reverse primer. A single record per CDR3 protein comes from TCRdb applying MiXCR to the multiplex PCR reads. The data contain hundreds of thousands of distinct CDR3 sequences, roughly three fifths of them seen just once; the ten biggest clones take up about a sixth.

This clonotype originated in a young woman with primary liver carcinoma and hepatitis B virus infection. What was sequenced was peripheral blood. The chain is built from TRBV4-1 and TRBJ1-2; D may be TRBD1 (5 bases). CDR3 amino acids: CASSQVVLQERYTF. CDR3 coding DNA: TGCGCCAGCAGCCAAGTCGTTCTACAGGAGCGCTACACCTTC.